Listed below are T cell receptor beta chains from one sample, sequenced in a study of T cell responses to AZD1222 COVID-19 vaccine. Method: immunoSEQ multiplex PCR; TCRdb's copy keeps in-frame clones and lacks some. The repertoire holds 150,000 to 160,000 clones, with 87% as singletons. Specimen: peripheral blood, collected 28 days after the second AZD1222 dose. The receptors were sampled from an adult who received the AZD1222 COVID-19 vaccine. Each CDR3 is given with its conserved first and last residue. The D gene is left open where the match is weak. Expanded clones get a size class; other rows say once, few or many, or leave the size out.

d_call	v_call	j_call	clone_size	cdr3_nt	cdr3_aa
NA	TRBV28	TRBJ2-7	NA	TGTGCCAGCAGCCCGCCTCGGGCAAACGAGCAGTACTTC	CASSPPRANEQYF
NA	TRBV7-8	TRBJ2-3	NA	TGTGCCAGCAGCCCGCCCTTGGGGAAAGGCACAGATACGCAGTATTTT	CASSPPLGKGTDTQYF
NA	TRBV6-5	TRBJ1-2	NA	TGTGCCAGCAGAGATAGGGGGGTTGACACCTTC	CASRDRGVDTF
NA	TRBV4-3	TRBJ2-1	NA	TGCGCCAGCAGCCCGTCACTAGGCAGGGGCTTCAATGAGCAGTTCTTC	CASSPSLGRGFNEQFF
TRBD1	TRBV9	TRBJ1-2	NA	TGTGCCAGCAGCGTAGAGACAGGGGGCGCTTCTGGCTACACCTTC	CASSVETGGASGYTF
NA	TRBV28	TRBJ1-2	NA	TGTGCCAGCAGCCCTATCGGACACCATGGCTACACCTTC	CASSPIGHHGYTF
NA	TRBV27	TRBJ1-5	NA	TGTGCCAGCAGTCCCCGCGTTGGAGGGACCTCTAATCAGCCCCAGCATTTT	CASSPRVGGTSNQPQHF
NA	TRBV19	TRBJ1-4	NA	TGTGCCAGTAGTATCGGTCAGGGGTCTGGTCATGAAAAACTGTTTTTT	CASSIGQGSGHEKLFF
NA	TRBV10-3	TRBJ1-3	NA	TGTGCCATCAGTGGCGGAAACACCATATATTTT	CAISGGNTIYF
TRBD1	TRBV7-2	TRBJ1-2	NA	TGTGCCAGCAGCTTCGACAGGGGGAACTATGGCTACACCTTC	CASSFDRGNYGYTF
NA	TRBV24-1	TRBJ2-6	NA	TGTGCCACCCCAAAGGGTGAGCGGGCGGAACCGAGCTCTGGGGCCAACGTCCTGACTTTC	CATPKGERAEPSSGANVLTF
NA	TRBV6-5	TRBJ1-2	NA	TGTGCCAGCAGTTACTCTATAAGCATTCCTGGCGGCTACACCTTC	CASSYSISIPGGYTF
TRBD2	TRBV3-1/TRBV3-2	TRBJ2-1	NA	TGTGCCAGCAGCCAACTTTCCGGGAGGGCCGGGAATGAGCAGTTCTTC	CASSQLSGRAGNEQFF
NA	TRBV5-1	TRBJ2-3	NA	TGCGCCAGCAGCTTGGCGAAAGATACGCAGTATTTT	CASSLAKDTQYF
NA	TRBV19	TRBJ2-5	NA	TGTGCCAGTAGTATGGGGGGAGGCGAGACCCAGTACTTC	CASSMGGGETQYF
NA	TRBV7-2	TRBJ1-2	NA	TGTGCCAGCAGCTTAGGTCGAGGTGGTGGCTATGGCTACACCTTC	CASSLGRGGGYGYTF
NA	TRBV28	TRBJ1-5	few	TGTGCCAGCAGTTTAATGGGAAATCAGCCCCAGCATTTT	CASSLMGNQPQHF
NA	TRBV7-3	TRBJ2-2	few	TGTGCCAGCAGCTCCCCTAACACCGGGGAGCTGTTTTTT	CASSSPNTGELFF
NA	TRBV7-9	TRBJ2-4	NA	TGTGCCAGCAGTCAGGGGGCCAAAAACATTCAGTACTTC	CASSQGAKNIQYF
NA	TRBV4-3	TRBJ1-6	NA	TGCGCCAGCAGCCATGGTACAGGGAATAATTCACCCCTCCACTTT	CASSHGTGNNSPLHF
NA	TRBV6-5	TRBJ1-2	NA	TGTGCCAGCACCCCGACGGCGGGCAGGAATGGCTACACCTTC	CASTPTAGRNGYTF
NA	TRBV18	TRBJ2-7	few	TGTGCCAGCTCACCAAGCGCGGCTAGCTACGAGCAGTACTTC	CASSPSAASYEQYF
TRBD1	TRBV27	TRBJ1-5	NA	TGTGCCAGCAGAAAAGACCGGACAGGGACAGAGTATAGCAATCAGCCCCAGCATTTT	CASRKDRTGTEYSNQPQHF
NA	TRBV30	TRBJ2-2	NA	TGTGCCTGGTCAGGGAACCCCGGGGAGCTGTTTTTT	CAWSGNPGELFF
NA	TRBV28	TRBJ2-7	NA	TGTGCCAGCGGCCTAGGAGCGGTGTACGAGCAGTACTTC	CASGLGAVYEQYF
NA	TRBV5-6	TRBJ1-4	NA	TGTGCCAGCAGCCCGACAGTAACTCGCGATGAAAAACTGTTTTTT	CASSPTVTRDEKLFF
NA	TRBV27	TRBJ1-1	NA	TGTGCCAGCAGTGATGTGAACACTGAAGCTTTCTTT	CASSDVNTEAFF
NA	TRBV3-1/TRBV3-2	TRBJ2-7	NA	TGTGCCAGCAGCCATCGAGGGGGGCACGAGCAGTACTTC	CASSHRGGHEQYF
NA	TRBV9	TRBJ2-7	NA	TGTGCCAGCAGCCCGCTCGGTACGTCCTACGAGCAGTACTTC	CASSPLGTSYEQYF
NA	TRBV7-8	TRBJ1-5	once	TGTGCCAGCAGCTTAGCCCGACAGAGCAATCAGCCCCAGCATTTT	CASSLARQSNQPQHF
TRBD1	TRBV5-4	TRBJ2-5	NA	TGTGCCAGCAGCACCGGGGACAGCCAAGAGACCCAGTACTTC	CASSTGDSQETQYF
TRBD2	TRBV18	TRBJ2-2	NA	TGTGCCAGCTCACGACGGACAGGCCAGGGACTAGCGGACGGCACCGGGGAGCTGTTTTTT	CASSRRTGQGLADGTGELFF
NA	TRBV28	TRBJ2-2	once	TGTGCCAGCAGCCCCCCCGGACTTTCAGCGAACACCGGGGAGCTGTTTTTT	CASSPPGLSANTGELFF